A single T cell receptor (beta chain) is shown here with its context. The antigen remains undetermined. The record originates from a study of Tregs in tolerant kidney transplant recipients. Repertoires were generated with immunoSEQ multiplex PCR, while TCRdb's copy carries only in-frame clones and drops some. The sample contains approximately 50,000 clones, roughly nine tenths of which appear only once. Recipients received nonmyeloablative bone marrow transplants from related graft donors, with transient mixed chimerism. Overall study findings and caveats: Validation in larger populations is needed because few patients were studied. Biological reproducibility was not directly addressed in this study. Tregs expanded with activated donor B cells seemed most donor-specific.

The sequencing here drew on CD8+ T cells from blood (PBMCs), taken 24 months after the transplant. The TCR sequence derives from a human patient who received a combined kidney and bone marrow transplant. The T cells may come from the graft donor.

The CDR3 DNA reads TGTGCCAGCAGTGAATTTCGGACTACTAATGAAAAACTGTTTTTT. Translation gives CASSEFRTTNEKLFF. The chain links TRBV25-1 to TRBJ1-4; D call uncertain. The ends were cut back, 1 base at V and 2 bases at J, with 8 bases in the middle. Germline-derived CDR1 and CDR2 are MGHDK and SYGVNS. The CDR3 is 15 amino acids.